A selection of T cell receptor beta chains follows, all from one sample in a study of shared clonotypes between healthy human individuals. Assay used: immunoSEQ multiplex PCR; TCRdb lists only in-frame clones, some missing. The table records about 360,000 clones, about 70% of them present only once. The sequencing input was memory CD4+ T cells sorted from blood. These receptors were taken from a man in his thirties or forties in good health. Both conserved end residues are part of each CDR3. Each record gives: D gene, clone size, V gene, J gene, CDR3 protein, CDR3 DNA. D genes are given only for firm matches. Size is stated for part of the rows, as once, few or many counts, or as a class when the clone is expanded.

d_call: TRBD1
clone_size: .
v_call: TRBV6-6
j_call: TRBJ2-5
cdr3_aa: CASSPGQGLIKTQYF
cdr3_nt: TGTGCCAGCAGTCCGGGACAGGGTCTGATAAAGACCCAGTACTTC

d_call: TRBD1
clone_size: .
v_call: TRBV5-1
j_call: TRBJ1-3
cdr3_aa: CASSWDRGRGNTIYF
cdr3_nt: TGCGCCAGCAGCTGGGACAGGGGGCGTGGAAACACCATATATTTT

d_call: TRBD1
clone_size: .
v_call: TRBV5-1
j_call: TRBJ2-7
cdr3_aa: CASATIGTAYEQYF
cdr3_nt: TGCGCCAGCGCAACCATTGGGACAGCCTACGAGCAGTACTTC

d_call: TRBD1
clone_size: few
v_call: TRBV18
j_call: TRBJ1-2
cdr3_aa: CASSPDNRGGYTF
cdr3_nt: TGTGCCAGCTCACCAGATAACAGGGGCGGCTACACCTTC

d_call: .
clone_size: .
v_call: TRBV11-2
j_call: TRBJ2-7
cdr3_aa: CYAVWTAESNYEQYF
cdr3_nt: TGTTACGCCGTGTGGACAGCAGAATCCAACTACGAGCAGTACTTC

d_call: TRBD1
clone_size: few
v_call: TRBV5-1
j_call: TRBJ2-7
cdr3_aa: CASSLTGEYYEQYF
cdr3_nt: TGCGCCAGCAGCTTGACAGGGGAATACTACGAGCAGTACTTC

d_call: .
clone_size: .
v_call: TRBV13
j_call: TRBJ1-4
cdr3_aa: CASSSKGPLGTNEKLFF
cdr3_nt: TGTGCCAGCAGCTCGAAGGGGCCCTTAGGGACAAATGAAAAACTGTTTTTT

d_call: TRBD1
clone_size: .
v_call: TRBV5-1
j_call: TRBJ2-4
cdr3_aa: CASSLGGTVKNIQYF
cdr3_nt: TGCGCCAGCAGCTTGGGGGGGACAGTAAAAAACATTCAGTACTTC

d_call: TRBD2
clone_size: .
v_call: TRBV27
j_call: TRBJ2-1
cdr3_aa: CASRTSGAYNEQFF
cdr3_nt: TGTGCCAGCAGGACTAGCGGTGCCTACAATGAGCAGTTCTTC

d_call: TRBD1
clone_size: .
v_call: TRBV30
j_call: TRBJ2-7
cdr3_aa: CAWSVVGTGAYEQYF
cdr3_nt: TGTGCCTGGAGTGTTGTCGGGACAGGGGCCTACGAGCAGTACTTC

d_call: TRBD2
clone_size: .
v_call: TRBV7-2
j_call: TRBJ2-1
cdr3_aa: CASSVDSGRVNEQFF
cdr3_nt: TGTGCCAGCAGCGTAGACAGCGGGAGAGTGAATGAGCAGTTCTTC

d_call: .
clone_size: .
v_call: TRBV6-4
j_call: TRBJ2-4
cdr3_aa: CAIRQIKAKNIQYF
cdr3_nt: TGTGCCATCCGACAGATTAAAGCCAAAAACATTCAGTACTTC

d_call: TRBD2
clone_size: .
v_call: TRBV6-1
j_call: TRBJ2-1
cdr3_aa: CASSEGAGVSIYNEQFF
cdr3_nt: TGTGCCAGCAGTGAAGGAGCGGGAGTCAGTATATACAATGAGCAGTTCTTC

d_call: TRBD2
clone_size: .
v_call: TRBV10-3
j_call: TRBJ2-5
cdr3_aa: CAISAGLAGEETQYF
cdr3_nt: TGTGCCATCAGCGCAGGACTAGCGGGAGAAGAGACCCAGTACTTC

d_call: TRBD2
clone_size: .
v_call: TRBV2
j_call: TRBJ2-2
cdr3_aa: CAGRLAATGELFF
cdr3_nt: TGTGCTGGCCGACTAGCGGCTACCGGGGAGCTGTTTTTT

d_call: TRBD2
clone_size: .
v_call: TRBV30
j_call: TRBJ2-5
cdr3_aa: CAYRTSGPDVTQYF
cdr3_nt: TGTGCCTACAGGACTAGCGGACCAGATGTGACCCAGTACTTC

d_call: TRBD2
clone_size: .
v_call: TRBV7-2
j_call: TRBJ2-7
cdr3_aa: CASSPQAGLYEQYF
cdr3_nt: TGTGCCAGCAGCCCTCAAGCGGGACTCTACGAGCAGTACTTC

d_call: .
clone_size: .
v_call: TRBV5-6
j_call: TRBJ2-7
cdr3_aa: CASSFRDFSYEQYF
cdr3_nt: TGTGCCAGCAGCTTTCGGGATTTCTCCTACGAGCAGTACTTC

d_call: TRBD2
clone_size: .
v_call: TRBV28
j_call: TRBJ2-7
cdr3_aa: CASSSPLGGGLYEQYF
cdr3_nt: TGTGCCAGCAGTTCCCCGCTCGGGGGGGGGCTGTACGAGCAGTACTTC

d_call: TRBD1
clone_size: few
v_call: TRBV11-2
j_call: TRBJ2-7
cdr3_aa: CASSSLRTGPYEQYF
cdr3_nt: TGTGCCAGCAGCTCCTTAAGGACAGGCCCCTACGAGCAGTACTTC

d_call: .
clone_size: .
v_call: TRBV30
j_call: TRBJ1-2
cdr3_aa: CAWSLGSGGYGYTF
cdr3_nt: TGTGCCTGGAGCCTGGGGAGCGGGGGATATGGCTACACCTTC

d_call: TRBD1
clone_size: .
v_call: TRBV7-9
j_call: TRBJ1-1
cdr3_aa: CASSPGQVTEAFF
cdr3_nt: TGTGCCAGCAGCCCCGGACAGGTTACTGAAGCTTTCTTT

d_call: TRBD1
clone_size: .
v_call: TRBV5-1
j_call: TRBJ1-2
cdr3_aa: CASSSNSGQGAGYTF
cdr3_nt: TGCGCCAGCAGCTCCAATTCGGGACAGGGGGCTGGCTACACCTTC

d_call: .
clone_size: .
v_call: TRBV18
j_call: TRBJ2-3
cdr3_aa: CASSPLVFPDTQYF
cdr3_nt: TGTGCCAGCTCACCACTTGTTTTTCCAGATACGCAGTATTTT

d_call: .
clone_size: .
v_call: TRBV25-1
j_call: TRBJ1-1
cdr3_aa: CASSGLGADTEAFF
cdr3_nt: TGTGCCAGCAGTGGCCTGGGGGCTGACACTGAAGCTTTCTTT

d_call: .
clone_size: medium-sized
v_call: TRBV18
j_call: TRBJ2-2
cdr3_aa: CASAQDPNTGELFF
cdr3_nt: TGTGCCAGCGCACAGGACCCAAACACCGGGGAGCTGTTTTTT

d_call: .
clone_size: .
v_call: TRBV5-8
j_call: TRBJ2-5
cdr3_aa: CASSLASLSVTQYF
cdr3_nt: TGTGCCAGCAGCTTGGCATCCTTGAGTGTGACCCAGTACTTC

d_call: TRBD1
clone_size: .
v_call: TRBV28
j_call: TRBJ1-2
cdr3_aa: CASKKNRGRLGGYTF
cdr3_nt: TGTGCCAGTAAAAAAAACAGGGGGCGCTTGGGTGGCTACACCTTC

d_call: .
clone_size: .
v_call: TRBV9
j_call: TRBJ1-1
cdr3_aa: CASSVRGGDTEAFF
cdr3_nt: TGTGCCAGCAGCGTTAGAGGCGGGGACACTGAAGCTTTCTTT

d_call: .
clone_size: few
v_call: TRBV7-2
j_call: TRBJ1-1
cdr3_aa: CASSLAKNTEAFF
cdr3_nt: TGTGCCAGCAGCTTAGCAAAAAACACTGAAGCTTTCTTT

d_call: TRBD1
clone_size: .
v_call: TRBV28
j_call: TRBJ1-5
cdr3_aa: CASSLTGTGGLQPQHF
cdr3_nt: TGTGCCAGCAGTCTAACCGGGACAGGGGGTCTGCAGCCCCAGCATTTT

d_call: .
clone_size: few
v_call: TRBV7-2
j_call: TRBJ2-1
cdr3_aa: CASSHQSARGKQFF
cdr3_nt: TGCGCCAGCAGCCATCAATCCGCGAGGGGGAAGCAGTTCTTC

d_call: TRBD1
clone_size: .
v_call: TRBV5-1
j_call: TRBJ1-1
cdr3_aa: CASSSLPGGIDTEAFF
cdr3_nt: TGCGCCAGCAGCTCCCTCCCAGGGGGCATCGACACTGAAGCTTTCTTT

d_call: .
clone_size: .
v_call: TRBV2
j_call: TRBJ2-2
cdr3_aa: CASSEMGLANTGELFF
cdr3_nt: TGTGCCAGCAGTGAAATGGGGCTAGCCAACACCGGGGAGCTGTTTTTT

d_call: TRBD2
clone_size: .
v_call: TRBV10-2
j_call: TRBJ2-1
cdr3_aa: CASSAGVQGNNEQFF
cdr3_nt: TGCGCCAGCAGCGCGGGAGTCCAGGGTAACAATGAGCAGTTCTTC

d_call: .
clone_size: .
v_call: TRBV5-5
j_call: TRBJ2-5
cdr3_aa: CASSSSSWGAQETQYF
cdr3_nt: TGTGCCAGCAGCTCGTCCTCTTGGGGGGCCCAAGAGACCCAGTACTTC

d_call: .
clone_size: .
v_call: TRBV19
j_call: TRBJ1-5
cdr3_aa: CASSTLGGYQPQHF
cdr3_nt: TGTGCCAGTAGTACCCTCGGGGGGTATCAGCCCCAGCATTTT

d_call: TRBD2
clone_size: once
v_call: TRBV28
j_call: TRBJ2-3
cdr3_aa: CASSNPGLAGSEDTQYF
cdr3_nt: TGTGCCAGCTCTAACCCCGGACTAGCGGGATCCGAAGATACGCAGTATTTT

d_call: .
clone_size: few
v_call: TRBV10-2
j_call: TRBJ2-3
cdr3_aa: CASSESSSTDTQYF
cdr3_nt: TGCGCCAGCAGTGAGTCGAGCAGCACAGATACGCAGTATTTT

d_call: TRBD1
clone_size: .
v_call: TRBV5-6
j_call: TRBJ2-2
cdr3_aa: CASRPGQGWGGELFF
cdr3_nt: TGTGCCAGCAGACCCGGACAGGGATGGGGCGGGGAGCTGTTTTTT

d_call: .
clone_size: .
v_call: TRBV14
j_call: TRBJ1-3
cdr3_aa: CASSQADRTSGNTIYF
cdr3_nt: TGTGCCAGCAGCCAAGCAGACAGAACCTCTGGAAACACCATATATTTT

d_call: TRBD2
clone_size: .
v_call: TRBV7-2
j_call: TRBJ2-4
cdr3_aa: CASSLTSGGLAKNIQYF
cdr3_nt: TGTGCCAGCAGCTTGACTAGCGGAGGACTAGCCAAAAACATTCAGTACTTC

d_call: .
clone_size: .
v_call: TRBV11-2
j_call: TRBJ2-5
cdr3_aa: CASSTQGREETQYF
cdr3_nt: TGTGCCAGCAGCACGCAGGGGAGGGAAGAGACCCAGTACTTC

d_call: .
clone_size: .
v_call: TRBV9
j_call: TRBJ2-5
cdr3_aa: CASSGTSQETQYF
cdr3_nt: TGTGCCAGCAGCGGGACTTCCCAAGAGACCCAGTACTTC

d_call: .
clone_size: .
v_call: TRBV20-1
j_call: TRBJ2-1
cdr3_aa: CSAREGWGQFF
cdr3_nt: TGCAGTGCTAGAGAGGGGTGGGGGCAGTTCTTC

d_call: .
clone_size: few
v_call: TRBV2
j_call: TRBJ2-1
cdr3_aa: CASVREPSSYNEQFF
cdr3_nt: TGTGCCAGCGTACGAGAACCGAGCTCCTACAATGAGCAGTTCTTC

d_call: TRBD1
clone_size: .
v_call: TRBV18
j_call: TRBJ2-6
cdr3_aa: CAIPGQGNGANVLTF
cdr3_nt: TGTGCCATTCCGGGACAGGGGAATGGGGCCAACGTCCTGACTTTC

d_call: .
clone_size: once
v_call: TRBV6-1
j_call: TRBJ1-2
cdr3_aa: CASIGDSPGYTF
cdr3_nt: TGTGCCAGCATTGGGGATTCGCCTGGCTACACCTTC

d_call: TRBD2
clone_size: few
v_call: TRBV5-1
j_call: TRBJ2-3
cdr3_aa: CASSQELAGSTDTQYF
cdr3_nt: TGCGCCAGCAGTCAAGAACTAGCGGGAAGCACAGATACGCAGTATTTT

d_call: .
clone_size: .
v_call: TRBV5-1
j_call: TRBJ2-6
cdr3_aa: CASRGDSGANVLTF
cdr3_nt: TGCGCCAGCAGAGGGGACTCTGGGGCCAACGTCCTGACTTTC

d_call: .
clone_size: few
v_call: TRBV5-1
j_call: TRBJ2-7
cdr3_aa: CASSSRKGGEQYF
cdr3_nt: TGCGCCAGCAGCTCCAGAAAGGGAGGCGAGCAGTACTTC

d_call: TRBD2
clone_size: .
v_call: TRBV5-1
j_call: TRBJ2-7
cdr3_aa: CASSLGRTSGNYEQYF
cdr3_nt: TGCGCCAGCAGCTTGGGCCGGACTAGCGGGAACTATGAGCAGTACTTC

d_call: .
clone_size: .
v_call: TRBV5-1
j_call: TRBJ2-7
cdr3_aa: CASSQDVVTYEQYF
cdr3_nt: TGCGCCAGCAGCCAGGACGTGGTTACCTACGAGCAGTACTTC

d_call: .
clone_size: .
v_call: TRBV9
j_call: TRBJ2-1
cdr3_aa: CASSSRGASGNEQFF
cdr3_nt: TGTGCCAGCAGCTCCCGGGGGGCCTCGGGGAATGAGCAGTTCTTC

d_call: .
clone_size: .
v_call: TRBV9
j_call: TRBJ2-1
cdr3_aa: CASSFRQDNEQFF
cdr3_nt: TGTGCCAGCAGCTTTAGACAGGACAATGAGCAGTTCTTC

d_call: .
clone_size: many
v_call: TRBV9
j_call: TRBJ2-2
cdr3_aa: CASSLQGSGGGTGELFF
cdr3_nt: TGTGCCAGCAGCCTACAAGGGTCAGGGGGAGGGACCGGGGAGCTGTTTTTT

d_call: .
clone_size: many
v_call: TRBV6-1
j_call: TRBJ1-2
cdr3_aa: CASSPRAFYGYTF
cdr3_nt: TGTGCCAGCTCACCTCGGGCCTTTTATGGCTACACCTTC

d_call: .
clone_size: .
v_call: TRBV4-1
j_call: TRBJ2-3
cdr3_aa: CASSLSGSASTDTQYF
cdr3_nt: TGCGCCAGCAGCCTTAGCGGCAGCGCAAGCACAGATACGCAGTATTTT

d_call: .
clone_size: .
v_call: TRBV28
j_call: TRBJ1-5
cdr3_aa: CASRPGTNQPQHF
cdr3_nt: TGTGCCAGCAGGCCTGGTACCAATCAGCCCCAGCATTTT

d_call: .
clone_size: few
v_call: TRBV6-1
j_call: TRBJ2-5
cdr3_aa: CASSEIWGRNIETQYF
cdr3_nt: TGTGCCAGCAGTGAAATTTGGGGGAGGAATATTGAGACCCAGTACTTC